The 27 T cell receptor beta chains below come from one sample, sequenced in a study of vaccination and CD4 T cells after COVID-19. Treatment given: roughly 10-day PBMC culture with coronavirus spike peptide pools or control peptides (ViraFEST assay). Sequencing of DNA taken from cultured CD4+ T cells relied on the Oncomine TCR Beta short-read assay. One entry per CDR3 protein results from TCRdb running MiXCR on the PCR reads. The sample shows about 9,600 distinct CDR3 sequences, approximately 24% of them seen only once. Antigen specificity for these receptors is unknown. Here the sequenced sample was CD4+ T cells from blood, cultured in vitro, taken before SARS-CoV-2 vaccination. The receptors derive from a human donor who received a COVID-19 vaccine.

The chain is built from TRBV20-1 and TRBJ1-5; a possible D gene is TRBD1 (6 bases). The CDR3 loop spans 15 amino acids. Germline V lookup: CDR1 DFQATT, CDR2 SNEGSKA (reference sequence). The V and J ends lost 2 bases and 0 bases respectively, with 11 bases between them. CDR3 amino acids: CSARTDSYSNQPQHF. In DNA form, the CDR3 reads TGCAGTGCTAGAACGGACAGCTATAGCAATCAGCCCCAGCATTTT.

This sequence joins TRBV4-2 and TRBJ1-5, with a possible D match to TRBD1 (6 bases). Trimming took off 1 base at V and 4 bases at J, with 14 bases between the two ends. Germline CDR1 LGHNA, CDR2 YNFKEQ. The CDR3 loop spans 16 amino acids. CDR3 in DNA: TGTGCCAGCAGCCAAGGAAGCGTAGACAGGAATCAGCCCCAGCATTTT. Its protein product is CASSQGSVDRNQPQHF.

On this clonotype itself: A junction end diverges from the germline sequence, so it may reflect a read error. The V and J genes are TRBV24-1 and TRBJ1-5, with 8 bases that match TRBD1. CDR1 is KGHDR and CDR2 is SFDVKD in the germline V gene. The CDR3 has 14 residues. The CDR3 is CATSDRQGLQPRHF. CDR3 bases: TGTGCCACCAGTGACCGACAGGGGCTCCAGCCCCGGCATTTT.

Here the CDR3 DNA reads TGTGCCAGCAGTGGAGCCGGGACTATCCCCGGAGCTTTCTTT. Translated: CASSGAGTIPGAFF. The V call is TRBV25-1, the J call TRBJ1-1, with a possible D match to TRBD1 (5 bases). Trimming shortened V by 4 bases and J by 10 bases, and 19 bases separated the two germline ends. Germline V gene lookup returns CDR1 MGHDK and CDR2 SYGVNS. The CDR3 is 14 amino acids.

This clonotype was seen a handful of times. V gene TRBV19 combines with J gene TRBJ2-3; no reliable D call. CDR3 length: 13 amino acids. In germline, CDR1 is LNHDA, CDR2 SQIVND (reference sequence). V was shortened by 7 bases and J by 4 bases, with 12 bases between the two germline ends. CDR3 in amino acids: CASTSPPSDTQYF. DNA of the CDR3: TGTGCCAGTACCTCCCCCCCGTCAGATACGCAGTATTTT.

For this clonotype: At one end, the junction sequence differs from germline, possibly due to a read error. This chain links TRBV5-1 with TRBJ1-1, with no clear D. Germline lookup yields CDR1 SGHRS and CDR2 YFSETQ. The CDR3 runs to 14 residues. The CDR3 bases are TGCGCCAGCAGTTTGGACGGGAGCAACACTGAAGCTTTCTTT. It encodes CASSLDGSNTEAFF.

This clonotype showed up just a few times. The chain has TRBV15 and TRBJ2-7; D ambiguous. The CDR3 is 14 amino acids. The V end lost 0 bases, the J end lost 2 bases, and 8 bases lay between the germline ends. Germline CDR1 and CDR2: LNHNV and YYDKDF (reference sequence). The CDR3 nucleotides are TGTGCCACCAGCAGAGATCAGGCGGCCTACGAGCAGTACTTC. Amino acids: CATSRDQAAYEQYF.

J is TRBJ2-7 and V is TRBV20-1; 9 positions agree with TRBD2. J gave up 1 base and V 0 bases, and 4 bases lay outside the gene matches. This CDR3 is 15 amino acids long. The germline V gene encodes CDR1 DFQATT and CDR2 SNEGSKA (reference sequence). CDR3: CSARDGTSLSYEQYF. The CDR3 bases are TGCAGTGCTAGAGACGGGACTAGCCTTTCCTACGAGCAGTACTTC.

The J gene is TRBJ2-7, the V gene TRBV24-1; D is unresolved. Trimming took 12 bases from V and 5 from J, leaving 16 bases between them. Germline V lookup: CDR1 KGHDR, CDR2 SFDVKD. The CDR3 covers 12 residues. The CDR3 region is CADARKRNEQYF. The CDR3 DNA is TGTGCCGACGCACGTAAACGTAACGAGCAGTACTTC.

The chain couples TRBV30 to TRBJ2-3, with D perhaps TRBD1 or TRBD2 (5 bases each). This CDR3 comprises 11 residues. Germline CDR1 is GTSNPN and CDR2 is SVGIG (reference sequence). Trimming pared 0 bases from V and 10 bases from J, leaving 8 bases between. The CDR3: CAWSVLGAQYF. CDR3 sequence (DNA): TGTGCCTGGAGTGTACTAGGGGCGCAGTATTTT.

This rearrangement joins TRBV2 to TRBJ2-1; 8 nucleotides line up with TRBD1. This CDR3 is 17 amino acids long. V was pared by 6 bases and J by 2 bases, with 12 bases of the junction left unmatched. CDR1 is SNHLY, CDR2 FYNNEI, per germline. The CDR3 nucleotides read TGTGCCAGCAGGGCAACCGGGACAGGCGTACCCTACAATGAGCAGTTCTTC. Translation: CASRATGTGVPYNEQFF.

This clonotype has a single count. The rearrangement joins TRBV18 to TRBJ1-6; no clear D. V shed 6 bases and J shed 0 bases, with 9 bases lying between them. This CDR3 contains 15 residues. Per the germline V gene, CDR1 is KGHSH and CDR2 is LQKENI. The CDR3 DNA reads TGTGCCAGCTCCCTGGATAGCTCCTATAATTCACCCCTCCACTTT. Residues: CASSLDSSYNSPLHF.

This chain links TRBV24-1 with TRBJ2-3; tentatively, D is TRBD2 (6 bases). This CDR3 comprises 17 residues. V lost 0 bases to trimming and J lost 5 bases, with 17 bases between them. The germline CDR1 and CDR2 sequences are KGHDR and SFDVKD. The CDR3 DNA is TGTGCCACCAGTGATTTGCCGCGGGGATTGGGGATAGATACGCAGTATTTT. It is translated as CATSDLPRGLGIDTQYF.

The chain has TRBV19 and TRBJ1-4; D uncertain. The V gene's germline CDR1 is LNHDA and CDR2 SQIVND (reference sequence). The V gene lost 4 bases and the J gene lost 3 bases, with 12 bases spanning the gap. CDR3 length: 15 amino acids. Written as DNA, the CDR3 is TGTGCCAGTAGTACCGGGAAAGGCCCTAATGAAAAACTGTTTTTT. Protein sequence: CASSTGKGPNEKLFF.

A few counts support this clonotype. CDR3 sequence reads: CASSLATGWINYGYTF. The CDR3 DNA reads TGTGCCAGCAGTTTGGCGACAGGGTGGATTAACTATGGCTACACCTTC. The chain is built from TRBV12-3 or TRBV12-4 and TRBJ1-2, with TRBD1 matching 7 bases. The CDR3 runs to 16 residues. Trimming at V came to 3 bases and at J to 1 base, leaving 8 bases not matched to a gene.

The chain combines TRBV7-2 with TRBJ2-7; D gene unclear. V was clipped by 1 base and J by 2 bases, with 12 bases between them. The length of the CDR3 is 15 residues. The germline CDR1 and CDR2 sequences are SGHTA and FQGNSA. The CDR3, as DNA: TGTGCCAGCAGCTTAGTGGAGCTTGGTGCCTACGAGCAGTACTTC. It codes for CASSLVELGAYEQYF.

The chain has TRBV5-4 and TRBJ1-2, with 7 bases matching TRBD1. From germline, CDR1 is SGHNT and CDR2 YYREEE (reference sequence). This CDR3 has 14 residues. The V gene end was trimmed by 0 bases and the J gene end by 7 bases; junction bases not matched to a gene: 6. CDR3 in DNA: TGTGCCAGCAGCTTGGCCAGGGGGAGTGGTGGCTACACCTTC. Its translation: CASSLARGSGGYTF.

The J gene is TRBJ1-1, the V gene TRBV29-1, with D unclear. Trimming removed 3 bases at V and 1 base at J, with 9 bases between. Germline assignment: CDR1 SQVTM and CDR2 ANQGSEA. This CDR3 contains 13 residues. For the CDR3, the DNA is TGCAGCGTTGAGACACACACGAACACTGAAGCTTTCTTT. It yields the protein CSVETHTNTEAFF.

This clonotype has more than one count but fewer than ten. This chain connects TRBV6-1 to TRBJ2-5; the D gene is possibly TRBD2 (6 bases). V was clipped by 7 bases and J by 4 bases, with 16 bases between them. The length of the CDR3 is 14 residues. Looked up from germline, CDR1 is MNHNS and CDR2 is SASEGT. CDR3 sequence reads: CASTPIRRVETQYF. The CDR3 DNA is TGTGCCAGCACCCCAATTAGGAGGGTAGAGACCCAGTACTTC.

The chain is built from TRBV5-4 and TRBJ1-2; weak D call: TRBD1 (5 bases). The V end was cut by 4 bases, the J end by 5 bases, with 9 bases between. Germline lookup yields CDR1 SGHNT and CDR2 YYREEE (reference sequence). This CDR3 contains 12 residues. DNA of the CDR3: TGTGCCAGCAGCCGGCAGGGTTATGGCTACACCTTC. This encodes CASSRQGYGYTF.

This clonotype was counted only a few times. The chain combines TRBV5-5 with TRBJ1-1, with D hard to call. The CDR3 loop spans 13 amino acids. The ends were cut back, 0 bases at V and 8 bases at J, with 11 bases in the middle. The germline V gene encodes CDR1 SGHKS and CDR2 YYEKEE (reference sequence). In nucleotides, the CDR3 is TGTGCCAGCAGCTTGGTGGGATATGCAGAAGCTTTCTTT. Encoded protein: CASSLVGYAEAFF.

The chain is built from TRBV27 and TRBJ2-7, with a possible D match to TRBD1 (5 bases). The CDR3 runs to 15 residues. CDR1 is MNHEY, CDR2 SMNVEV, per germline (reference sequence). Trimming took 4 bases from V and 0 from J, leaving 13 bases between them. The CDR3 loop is CASSSLRVPSYEQYF. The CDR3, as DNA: TGTGCCAGCAGTTCCCTCAGGGTCCCCTCCTACGAGCAGTACTTC.

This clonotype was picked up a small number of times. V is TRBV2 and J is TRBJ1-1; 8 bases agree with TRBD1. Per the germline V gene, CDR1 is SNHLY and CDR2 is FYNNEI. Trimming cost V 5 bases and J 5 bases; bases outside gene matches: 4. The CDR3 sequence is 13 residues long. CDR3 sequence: CASSFRGRTEAFF. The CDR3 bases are TGTGCCAGCAGTTTCAGGGGGCGGACTGAAGCTTTCTTT.

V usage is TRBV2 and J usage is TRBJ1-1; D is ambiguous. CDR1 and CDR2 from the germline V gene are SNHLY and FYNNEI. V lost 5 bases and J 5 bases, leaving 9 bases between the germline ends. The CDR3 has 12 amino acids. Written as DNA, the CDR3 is TGTGCCAGCAGTAAAGACATAACTGAAGCTTTCTTT. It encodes CASSKDITEAFF.

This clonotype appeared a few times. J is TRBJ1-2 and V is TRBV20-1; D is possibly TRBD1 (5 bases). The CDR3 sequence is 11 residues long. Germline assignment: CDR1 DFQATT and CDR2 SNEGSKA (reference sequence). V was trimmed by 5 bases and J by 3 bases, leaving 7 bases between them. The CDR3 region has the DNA TGCAGTGCTTGGGGGGACTATGGCTACACCTTC. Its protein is CSAWGDYGYTF.

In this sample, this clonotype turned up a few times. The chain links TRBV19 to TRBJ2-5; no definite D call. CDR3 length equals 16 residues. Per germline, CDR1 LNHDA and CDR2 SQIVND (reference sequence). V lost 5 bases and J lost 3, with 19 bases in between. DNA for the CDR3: TGTGCCAGTAGTGTTACCACTACTGGGGTCGAAGAGACCCAGTACTTC. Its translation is CASSVTTTGVEETQYF.

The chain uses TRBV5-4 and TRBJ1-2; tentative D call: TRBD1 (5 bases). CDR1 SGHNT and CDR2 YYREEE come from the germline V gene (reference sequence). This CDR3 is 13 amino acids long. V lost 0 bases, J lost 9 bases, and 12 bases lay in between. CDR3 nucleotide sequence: TGTGCCAGCAGCTTGGAAGGCGGGGGACGCTACACCTTC. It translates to CASSLEGGGRYTF.